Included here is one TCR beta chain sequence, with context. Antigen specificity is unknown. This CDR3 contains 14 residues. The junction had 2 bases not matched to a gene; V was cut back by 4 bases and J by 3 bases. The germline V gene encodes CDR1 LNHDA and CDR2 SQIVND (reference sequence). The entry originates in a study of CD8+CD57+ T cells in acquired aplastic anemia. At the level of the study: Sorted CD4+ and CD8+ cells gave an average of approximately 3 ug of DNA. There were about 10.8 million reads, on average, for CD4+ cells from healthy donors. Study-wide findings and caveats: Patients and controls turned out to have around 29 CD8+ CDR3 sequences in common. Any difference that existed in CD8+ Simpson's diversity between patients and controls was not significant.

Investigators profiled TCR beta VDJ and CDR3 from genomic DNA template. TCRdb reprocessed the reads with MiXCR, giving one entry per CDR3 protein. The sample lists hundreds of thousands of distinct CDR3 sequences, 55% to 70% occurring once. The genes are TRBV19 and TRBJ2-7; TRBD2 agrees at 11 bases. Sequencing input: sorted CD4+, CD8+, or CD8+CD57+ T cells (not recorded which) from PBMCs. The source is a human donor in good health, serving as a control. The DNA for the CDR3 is TGTGCCAGTAGTAGGGGGACTAGCGGCTACGAGCAGTACTTC. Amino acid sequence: CASSRGTSGYEQYF.